This T cell receptor (beta chain) was obtained from a study of cytomegalovirus exposure and HLA in healthy donors. Overall study context: Inside one of the first data releases sat about 85 million unique TCRs taken from HLA-typed donors. The Caucasian-associated ancestry cluster held more than 80% of around 380 genotyped donors.

The CDR3 has 18 amino acids. Germline assignment: CDR1 SQVTM and CDR2 ANQGSEA. Trimming at V came to 3 bases and at J to 5 bases, leaving 14 bases not matched to a gene. This clone was seen more than once but under ten times. Vbeta (60) and Jbeta (13) primers were used in the PCR. Here immunoSEQ multiplex PCR was the method, and the copy in TCRdb shows in-frame clones only, minus some. The table shows about 42,000 clones, with 50% occurring only once. This receptor was obtained from a human donor in good health. Specimen: PBMCs. The chain is built from TRBV29-1 and TRBJ2-5, with 14 nucleotides matching TRBD2. The CDR3 nucleotides read TGCAGCGTTGACGGGGTGACTAGCGGGGGGGCTAGTCCTGAGACCCAGTACTTC. Translating gives CSVDGVTSGGASPETQYF.